A selection of T cell receptor beta chains follows, all from one sample in a study of T-cell reconstitution after alpha-beta-depleted transplantation in children. MiXCR, applied by TCRdb to the PCR reads, yields one record per CDR3 protein. Of 95,000 to 120,000 distinct CDR3 sequences in the sample, around 6.4% are singletons; the top ten hold roughly 24%. Sample: PBMCs, mostly from graft donor cells, taken 360 days after TCRalphabeta/CD19-depleted stem cell transplant. Source of these receptors: a male patient between 2 and 15 years old who had a stem cell transplant for acute lymphoblastic leukemia, so the T cells may come from the graft donor. The CDR3 runs from the conserved cysteine through the conserved F or W. D genes are given only for firm matches. Rows give clone size only sometimes, using once, few, many, or a class for an expanded clone.

>many|TRBJ1-1|NA|TRBV20-1
CSASLSRANTEAFF
TGCAGTGCTAGTCTCTCACGGGCGAACACTGAAGCTTTCTTT
>many|TRBJ1-4|TRBD1|TRBV7-9
CASSYVTGGDEKLFF
TGTGCCAGCAGCTACGTTACAGGGGGCGATGAAAAACTGTTTTTT
>NA|TRBJ2-3|NA|TRBV4-3
CASSQGVGRGMDTQYF
TGCGCCAGCAGCCAAGGAGTCGGAAGGGGGATGGATACGCAGTATTTT
>few|TRBJ2-7|TRBD2|TRBV5-1
CASSLVRLAGSHSYEQYF
TGCGCCAGCAGCTTGGTACGACTAGCGGGATCTCACTCCTACGAGCAGTACTTC
>NA|TRBJ2-1|NA|TRBV27
CASSLSRASNEQFF
TGTGCCAGCAGTTTATCGAGAGCGAGCAATGAGCAGTTCTTC
>few|TRBJ1-4|TRBD1|TRBV20-1
CSAHVMGQGYEKLFF
TGCAGTGCTCATGTAATGGGACAGGGATACGAAAAACTGTTTTTT
>NA|TRBJ1-2|NA|TRBV9
CASSVGGAHYGYTF
TGTGCCAGCAGCGTAGGGGGGGCGCACTATGGCTACACCTTC
>NA|TRBJ2-3|TRBD2|TRBV11-2
CASSGTSGTRDTQYF
TGTGCCAGCAGCGGGACTAGCGGGACTAGAGATACGCAGTATTTT
>many|TRBJ2-2|TRBD1|TRBV27
CASSLVGQGTGELFF
TGTGCCAGCAGTTTAGTGGGACAGGGGACCGGGGAGCTGTTTTTT
>many|TRBJ2-1|TRBD2|TRBV7-9
CASSQRASGRNEQFF
TGTGCCAGCAGCCAACGGGCTAGCGGGAGGAATGAGCAGTTCTTC
>many|TRBJ2-7|NA|TRBV28
CASSTGHTFSYEQYF
TGTGCCAGCAGTACAGGGCATACCTTCTCCTACGAGCAGTACTTC
>few|TRBJ1-2|NA|TRBV5-1
CASKGIIDYGYTF
TGCGCCAGCAAGGGGATAATCGATTATGGCTACACCTTC
>many|TRBJ2-1|TRBD2|TRBV2
CATLAGPHNEQFF
TGTGCCACCCTAGCGGGGCCCCACAATGAGCAGTTCTTC
>many|TRBJ1-1|NA|TRBV5-5
CASSLGLGTEAFF
TGTGCCAGCAGCTTGGGACTCGGCACTGAAGCTTTCTTT
>few|TRBJ2-2|TRBD2|TRBV4-3
CASSQDRGGRDTGELFF
TGCGCCAGCAGCCAAGATCGGGGGGGAAGGGACACCGGGGAGCTGTTTTTT
>few|TRBJ1-4|NA|TRBV4-3
CASSQGTLNEKLFF
TGCGCCAGCAGCCAGGGGACTTTAAATGAAAAACTGTTTTTT
>NA|TRBJ2-1|TRBD2|TRBV7-9
CASSLTRGSSYNEQFF
TGTGCCAGCAGCTTAACGCGGGGGAGCTCCTACAATGAGCAGTTCTTC
>NA|TRBJ2-5|NA|TRBV7-9
CASRFTASQQETQYF
TGTGCCAGCAGATTCACAGCTAGCCAACAAGAGACCCAGTACTTC
>large|TRBJ2-1|NA|TRBV11-2
CASSLTLSPLNEQFF
TGTGCCAGCAGCCTCACCTTATCCCCACTCAATGAGCAGTTCTTC
>NA|TRBJ2-7|NA|TRBV4-3
CASSQEDRGAVYEQYF
TGCGCCAGCAGCCAAGAGGATAGAGGGGCCGTCTACGAGCAGTACTTC
>many|TRBJ1-2|NA|TRBV20-1
CSARGGAAGYTF
TGCAGTGCTAGGGGAGGGGCGGCTGGCTACACCTTC
>few|TRBJ2-5|NA|TRBV25-1
CASSGTAEPSQKTQYF
TGTGCCAGCAGTGGGACAGCGGAGCCGAGTCAAAAGACCCAGTACTTC
>few|TRBJ2-1|NA|TRBV28
CASSSRRALVYNEQFF
TGTGCCAGCAGTTCCCGGAGGGCCCTCGTCTACAATGAGCAGTTCTTC
>many|TRBJ2-7|NA|TRBV7-2
CASSLGARDATYEQYF
TGTGCCAGCAGCTTAGGAGCAAGGGATGCTACCTACGAGCAGTACTTC
>few|TRBJ1-3|TRBD1|TRBV28
CASSSRQGSGNTIYF
TGTGCCAGCAGTTCCAGACAGGGCTCTGGAAACACCATATATTTT
>NA|TRBJ2-5|NA|TRBV2
CASSVANSHQETQYF
TGTGCCAGCAGTGTGGCGAATTCTCACCAAGAGACCCAGTACTTC
>many|TRBJ2-7|TRBD1|TRBV7-4
CASSPDRGYEQYF
TGTGCCAGCAGCCCGGACAGGGGTTACGAGCAGTACTTC
>many|TRBJ2-6|NA|TRBV25-1
CASSEWGDRHVLTF
TGTGCCAGCAGTGAATGGGGCGACAGGCATGTCCTGACTTTC
>NA|TRBJ2-5|TRBD2|TRBV4-2
CASSQDQRGGPETQYF
TGTGCCAGCAGCCAAGATCAGCGGGGGGGCCCAGAGACCCAGTACTTC
>many|TRBJ2-3|NA|TRBV24-1
CATSVAGRIDTQYF
TGTGCCACCAGTGTCGCGGGAAGGATAGATACGCAGTATTTT